This record looks at one TCR beta chain sequence and its context. Its antigen is undetermined. Scientists ran DNA taken from cultured CD4+ T cells through the Oncomine TCR Beta short-read assay for sequencing. Cultures of CD4+ T cells served as the source for extracting genomic DNA. TCRdb used MiXCR to reprocess the PCR reads, holding one entry per CDR3 protein. Altogether 15,000 or so distinct CDR3 sequences are present, 44% being singletons, with the ten largest covering around 4%. This CDR3 has 13 amino acids. Trimming took off 0 bases at V and 0 bases at J, with 3 bases between the two ends. Germline-derived CDR1 and CDR2 are DFQATT and SNEGSKA (reference sequence). This record belongs to a study of vaccination and CD4 T cells after COVID-19. Study overall: Cells were stimulated with overlapping spike peptide pools from SARS-CoV-2, HCoV-NL63, HCoV-OC43 and HCoV-229E.

Study observations and caveats: Within convalescent individuals, 304 out of 307 vaccine-specific clones proved to be spike mono-reactive. Data came from relatively few convalescent patients and lacked early post-infection timepoints.

Treatment specified: approximately nine-day PBMC culture with coronavirus spike peptide pools or control peptides (ViraFEST assay). The source material was CD4+ T cells from blood, cultured in vitro. This TCR was sampled from a human donor who had recovered from COVID-19. The rearrangement joins TRBV20-1 to TRBJ1-3; D uncertain. CDR3 loop: CSARENSGNTIYF. The CDR3 DNA is TGCAGTGCTAGAGAAAACTCTGGAAACACCATATATTTT.